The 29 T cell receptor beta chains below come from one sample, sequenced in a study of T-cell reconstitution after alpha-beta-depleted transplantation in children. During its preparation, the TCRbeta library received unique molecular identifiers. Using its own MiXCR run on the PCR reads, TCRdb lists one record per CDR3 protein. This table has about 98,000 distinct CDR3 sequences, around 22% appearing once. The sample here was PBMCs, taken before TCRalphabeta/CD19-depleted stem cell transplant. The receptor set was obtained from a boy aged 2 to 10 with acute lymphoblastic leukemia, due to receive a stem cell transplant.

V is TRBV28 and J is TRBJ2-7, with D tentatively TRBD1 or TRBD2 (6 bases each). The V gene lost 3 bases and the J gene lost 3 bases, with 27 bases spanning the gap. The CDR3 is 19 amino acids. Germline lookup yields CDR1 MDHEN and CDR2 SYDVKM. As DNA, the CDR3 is TGTGCCAGCAGTTTCCACAGGGCAAGGGGCGGAGGGTCGGGCTACGAGCAGTACTTC. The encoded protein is CASSFHRARGGGSGYEQYF.

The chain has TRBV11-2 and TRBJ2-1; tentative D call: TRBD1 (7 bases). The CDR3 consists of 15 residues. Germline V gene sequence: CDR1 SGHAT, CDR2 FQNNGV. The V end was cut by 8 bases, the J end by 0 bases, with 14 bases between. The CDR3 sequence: CASGGGTDSYNEQFF. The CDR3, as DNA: TGTGCCAGCGGAGGGGGGACAGACTCCTACAATGAGCAGTTCTTC.

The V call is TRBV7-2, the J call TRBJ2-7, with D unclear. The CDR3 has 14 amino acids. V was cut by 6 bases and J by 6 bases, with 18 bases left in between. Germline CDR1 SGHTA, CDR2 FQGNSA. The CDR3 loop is CASRSTPTGGEQYF. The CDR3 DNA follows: TGTGCCAGCAGGTCGACTCCTACGGGTGGCGAGCAGTACTTC. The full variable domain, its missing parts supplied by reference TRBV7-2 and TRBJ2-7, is GAGVSQSPSNKVTEKGKDVELRCDPISGHTALYWYRQSLGQGLEFLIYFQGNSAPDKSGLPSDRFSAERTGGSVSTLTIQRTQQEDSAVYLCASRSTPTGGEQYFGPGTRLTVT.

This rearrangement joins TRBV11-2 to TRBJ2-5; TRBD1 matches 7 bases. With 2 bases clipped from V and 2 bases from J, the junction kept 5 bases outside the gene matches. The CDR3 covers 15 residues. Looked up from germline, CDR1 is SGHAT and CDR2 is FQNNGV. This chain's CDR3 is CASSLTDRAQETQYF. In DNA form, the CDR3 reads TGTGCCAGCAGCTTAACCGACAGGGCACAAGAGACCCAGTACTTC.

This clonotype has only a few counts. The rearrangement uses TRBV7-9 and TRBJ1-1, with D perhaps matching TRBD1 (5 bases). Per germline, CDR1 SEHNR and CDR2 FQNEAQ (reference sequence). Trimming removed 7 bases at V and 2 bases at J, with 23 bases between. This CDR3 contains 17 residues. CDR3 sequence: CASIHPSSGTHNTEAFF. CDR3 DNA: TGTGCCAGCATCCATCCGTCGTCTGGGACTCATAACACTGAAGCTTTCTTT.

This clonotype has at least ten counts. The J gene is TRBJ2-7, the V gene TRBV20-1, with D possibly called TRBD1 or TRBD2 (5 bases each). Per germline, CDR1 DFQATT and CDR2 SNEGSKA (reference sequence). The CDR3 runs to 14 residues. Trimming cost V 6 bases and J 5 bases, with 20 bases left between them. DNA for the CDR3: TGCAGTGCCGTCCCTCCCCGAGGGGTTGACGAGCAGTACTTC. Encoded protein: CSAVPPRGVDEQYF.

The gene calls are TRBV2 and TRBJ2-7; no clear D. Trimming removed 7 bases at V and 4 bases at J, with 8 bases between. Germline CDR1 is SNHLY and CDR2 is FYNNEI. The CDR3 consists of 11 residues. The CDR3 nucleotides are TGTGCCAGCAAGGACGGGTACGAGCAGTACTTC. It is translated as CASKDGYEQYF.

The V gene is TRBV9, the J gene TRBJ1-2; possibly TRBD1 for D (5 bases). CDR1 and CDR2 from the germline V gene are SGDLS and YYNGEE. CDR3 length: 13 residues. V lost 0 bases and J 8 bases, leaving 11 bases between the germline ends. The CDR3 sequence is CASSVAGTMGYTF. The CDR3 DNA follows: TGTGCCAGCAGCGTAGCTGGGACGATGGGCTACACCTTC.

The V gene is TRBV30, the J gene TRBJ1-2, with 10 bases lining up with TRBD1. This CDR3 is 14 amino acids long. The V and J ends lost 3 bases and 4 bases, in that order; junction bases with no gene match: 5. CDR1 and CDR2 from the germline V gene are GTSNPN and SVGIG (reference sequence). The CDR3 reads CAWRFGQGGYGYTF. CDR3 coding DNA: TGTGCCTGGAGGTTCGGACAGGGGGGCTATGGCTACACCTTC.

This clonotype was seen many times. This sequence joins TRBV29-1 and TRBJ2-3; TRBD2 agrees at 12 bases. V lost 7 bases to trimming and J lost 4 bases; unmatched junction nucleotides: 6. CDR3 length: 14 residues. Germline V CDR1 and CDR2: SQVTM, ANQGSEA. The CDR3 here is CSESLAGGPDTQYF. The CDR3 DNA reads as TGCAGCGAGTCACTAGCGGGAGGACCAGATACGCAGTATTTT.

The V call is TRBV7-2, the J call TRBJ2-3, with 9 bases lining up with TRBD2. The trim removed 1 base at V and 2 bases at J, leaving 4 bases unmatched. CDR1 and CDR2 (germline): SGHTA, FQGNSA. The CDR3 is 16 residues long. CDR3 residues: CASSLGPSGITDTQYF. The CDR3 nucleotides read TGTGCCAGCAGCTTAGGGCCTAGCGGGATCACAGATACGCAGTATTTT.

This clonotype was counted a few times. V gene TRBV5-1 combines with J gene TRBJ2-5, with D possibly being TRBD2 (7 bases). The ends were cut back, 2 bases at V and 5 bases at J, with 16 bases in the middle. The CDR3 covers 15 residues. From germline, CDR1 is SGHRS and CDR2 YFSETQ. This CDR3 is CASSFREGRGETQYF. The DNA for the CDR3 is TGCGCCAGCAGCTTCAGGGAGGGCAGGGGTGAGACCCAGTACTTC.

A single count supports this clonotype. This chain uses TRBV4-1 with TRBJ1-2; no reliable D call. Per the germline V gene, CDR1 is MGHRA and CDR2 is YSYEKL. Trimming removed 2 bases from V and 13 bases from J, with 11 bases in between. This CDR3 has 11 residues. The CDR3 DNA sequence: TGCGCCAGCAGCCAATACGACGGTCTCACCTTC. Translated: CASSQYDGLTF.

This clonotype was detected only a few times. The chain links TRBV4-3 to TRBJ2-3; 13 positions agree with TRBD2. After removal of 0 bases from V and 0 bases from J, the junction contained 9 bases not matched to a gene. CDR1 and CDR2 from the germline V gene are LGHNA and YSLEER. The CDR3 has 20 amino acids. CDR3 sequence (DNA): TGCGCCAGCAGCCAAGATAGCATACTAGCGGGAGGGACTAGCACAGATACGCAGTATTTT. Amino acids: CASSQDSILAGGTSTDTQYF.

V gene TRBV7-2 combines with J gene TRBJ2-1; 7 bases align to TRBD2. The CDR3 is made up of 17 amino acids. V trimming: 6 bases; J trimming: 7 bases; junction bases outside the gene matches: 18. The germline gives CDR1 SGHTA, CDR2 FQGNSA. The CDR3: CASRVFAGEKLDNEQFF. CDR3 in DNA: TGTGCCAGCAGAGTTTTTGCGGGAGAAAAATTAGATAATGAGCAGTTCTTC.

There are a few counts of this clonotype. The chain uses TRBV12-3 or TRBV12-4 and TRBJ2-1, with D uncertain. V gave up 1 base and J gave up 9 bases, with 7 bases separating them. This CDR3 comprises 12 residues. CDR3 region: CASSLVLREQFF. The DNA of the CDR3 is TGTGCCAGCAGTTTAGTTCTCCGTGAGCAGTTCTTC.

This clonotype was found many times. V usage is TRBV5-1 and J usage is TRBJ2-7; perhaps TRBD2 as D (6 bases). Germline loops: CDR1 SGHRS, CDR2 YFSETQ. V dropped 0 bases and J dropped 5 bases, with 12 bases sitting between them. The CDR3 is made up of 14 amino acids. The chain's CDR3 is CASSLVTAGHEQYF. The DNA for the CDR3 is TGCGCCAGCAGCTTGGTAACAGCGGGCCACGAGCAGTACTTC.

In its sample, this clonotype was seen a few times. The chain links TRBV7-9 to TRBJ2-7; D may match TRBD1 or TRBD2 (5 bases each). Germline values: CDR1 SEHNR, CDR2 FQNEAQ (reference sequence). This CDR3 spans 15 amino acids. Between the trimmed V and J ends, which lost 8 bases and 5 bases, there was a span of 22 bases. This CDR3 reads CASSMLGTEVNEQYF. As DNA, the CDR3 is TGTGCCAGCTCGATGTTGGGGACGGAGGTGAACGAGCAGTACTTC.

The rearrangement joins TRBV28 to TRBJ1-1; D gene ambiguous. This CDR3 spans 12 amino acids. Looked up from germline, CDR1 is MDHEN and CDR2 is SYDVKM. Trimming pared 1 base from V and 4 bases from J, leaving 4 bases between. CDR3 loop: CASSLSATEAFF. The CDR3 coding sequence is TGTGCCAGCAGTTTATCGGCCACTGAAGCTTTCTTT.

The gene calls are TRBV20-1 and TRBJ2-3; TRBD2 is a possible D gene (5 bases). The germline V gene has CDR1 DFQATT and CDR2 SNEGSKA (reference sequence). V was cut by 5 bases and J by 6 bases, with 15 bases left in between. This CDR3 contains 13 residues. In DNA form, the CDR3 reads TGCAGTGCTCCCCTAGGTAGCGCCGATACGCAGTATTTT. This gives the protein CSAPLGSADTQYF.

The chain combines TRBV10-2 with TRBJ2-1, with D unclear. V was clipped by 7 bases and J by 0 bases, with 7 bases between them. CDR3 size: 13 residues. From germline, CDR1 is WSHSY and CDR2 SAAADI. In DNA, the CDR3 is TGCGCCAGCATCTCGCTCTCCTACAATGAGCAGTTCTTC. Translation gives CASISLSYNEQFF.

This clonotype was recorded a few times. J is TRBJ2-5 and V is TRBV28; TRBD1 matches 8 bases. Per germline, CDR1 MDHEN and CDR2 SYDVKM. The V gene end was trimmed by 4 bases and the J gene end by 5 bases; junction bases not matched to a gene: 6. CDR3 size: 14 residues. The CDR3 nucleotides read TGTGCCAGCAGTTCCCCAGGGGGCGCGGAGACCCAGTACTTC. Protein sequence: CASSSPGGAETQYF.

CDR3 coding DNA: TGTGCCAGCAGCCCCCTAGGGACAAGCTCTGGAAACACCATATATTTT. Residues: CASSPLGTSSGNTIYF. The chain links TRBV14 to TRBJ1-3; D is possibly TRBD1 (6 bases). Trimming left V 4 bases short and J 0 bases short, with 13 bases between. This CDR3 comprises 16 residues. Germline loops: CDR1 SGHDN, CDR2 FVKESK.

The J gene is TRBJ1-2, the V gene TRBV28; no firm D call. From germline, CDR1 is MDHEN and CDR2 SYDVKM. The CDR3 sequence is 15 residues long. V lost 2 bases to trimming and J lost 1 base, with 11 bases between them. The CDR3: CASSLGPDGNYGYTF. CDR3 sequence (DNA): TGTGCCAGCAGTTTAGGTCCCGACGGTAACTATGGCTACACCTTC.

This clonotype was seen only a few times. CDR3 sequence reads: CASSGTSGGPPDTQYF. The CDR3, as DNA: TGTGCCAGCAGCGGAACTAGCGGAGGGCCCCCAGATACGCAGTATTTT. The rearrangement uses TRBV9 and TRBJ2-3, with 8 bases that match TRBD2. The germline V gene encodes CDR1 SGDLS and CDR2 YYNGEE. Losses at the gene ends were 3 bases for V and 4 bases for J; bases not matched to a gene: 10. The CDR3 totals 16 residues.

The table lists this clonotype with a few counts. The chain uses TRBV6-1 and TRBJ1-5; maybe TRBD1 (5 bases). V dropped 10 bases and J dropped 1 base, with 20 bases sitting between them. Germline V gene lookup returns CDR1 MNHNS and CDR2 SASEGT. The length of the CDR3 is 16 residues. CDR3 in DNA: TGTGCCACCTCGGAATACCGGAGGGGAAGCAATCAGCCCCAGCATTTT. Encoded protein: CATSEYRRGSNQPQHF.

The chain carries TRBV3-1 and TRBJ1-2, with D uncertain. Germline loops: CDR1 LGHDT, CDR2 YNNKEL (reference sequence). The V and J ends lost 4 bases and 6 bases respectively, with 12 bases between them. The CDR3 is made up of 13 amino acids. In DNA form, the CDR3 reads TGTGCCAGCAGCCGGGGTTCGATTCATGGCTACACCTTC. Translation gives CASSRGSIHGYTF.

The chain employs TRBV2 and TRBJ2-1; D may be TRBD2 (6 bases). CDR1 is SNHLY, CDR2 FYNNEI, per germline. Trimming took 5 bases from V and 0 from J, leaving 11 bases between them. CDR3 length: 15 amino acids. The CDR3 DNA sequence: TGTGCCAGCAGTCGGGACTCGAGCTCCTACAATGAGCAGTTCTTC. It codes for CASSRDSSSYNEQFF.

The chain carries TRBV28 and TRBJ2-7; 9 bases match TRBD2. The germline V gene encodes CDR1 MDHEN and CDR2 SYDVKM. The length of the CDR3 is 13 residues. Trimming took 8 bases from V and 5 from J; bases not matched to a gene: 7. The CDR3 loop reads CASYASGTHEQYF. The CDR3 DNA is TGTGCCAGCTACGCTAGCGGGACCCACGAGCAGTACTTC. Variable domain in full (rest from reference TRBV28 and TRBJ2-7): DVKVTQSSRYLVKRTGEKVFLECVQDMDHENMFWYRQDPGLGLRLIYFSYDVKMKEKGDIPEGYSVSREKKERFSLILESASTNQTSMYLCASYASGTHEQYFGPGTRLTVT.